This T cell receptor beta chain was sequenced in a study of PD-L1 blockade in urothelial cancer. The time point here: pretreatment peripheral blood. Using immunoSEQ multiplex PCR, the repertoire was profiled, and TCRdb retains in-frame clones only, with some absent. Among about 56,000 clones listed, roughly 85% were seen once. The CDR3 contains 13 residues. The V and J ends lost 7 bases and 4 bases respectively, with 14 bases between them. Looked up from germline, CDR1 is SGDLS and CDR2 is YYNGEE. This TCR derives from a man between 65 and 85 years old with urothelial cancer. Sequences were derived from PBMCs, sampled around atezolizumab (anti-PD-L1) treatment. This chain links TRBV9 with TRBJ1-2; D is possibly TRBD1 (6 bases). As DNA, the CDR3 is TGTGCCAGCGCGGGGGACACATCCTATGGCTACACCTTC. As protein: CASAGDTSYGYTF.